The 29 T cell receptor beta chains presented below share a single source sample, sequenced in a study of regulatory T cells in long-lasting Graves disease (dated by TCRdb to about 2021). Read against the paper, the sample's time point label means: newly diagnosed GD, antithyroid drugs for less than 3 months. For both TCR sequencing and RNA sequencing, RNA was extracted from PBMCs using TRIzol. The library came from multiplex PCR. The sample was run on an Illumina HiSeq 4000. iRepertoire HTBI primers and Arm-PCR amplification of CDR3 regions were used to construct TCR beta libraries. TCRdb took the public reads, trimmed them with fastp at Q25, ran MiXCR for clone calling and kept in-frame beta chains. Each CDR3 protein gets just one entry, which takes the most common genes and DNA from the rows behind it. The sample records 320,000 or so distinct CDR3 sequences, 18% of which are singletons. Of the sample, less than 45% is held by the ten largest clones.

This specimen consisted of peripheral blood mononuclear cells (PBMCs), obtained at new diagnosis, from a patient treated with antithyroid drugs. These receptors were obtained from a female donor with Graves disease.

With respect to this clonotype: A far larger clone differs by one base, so this is likely a read error. The chain recombines TRBV2 with TRBJ2-7; either TRBD1 or TRBD2 may supply D (5 bases each). Germline V gene data show CDR1 as SNHLY and CDR2 as FYNNEI. V lost 5 bases and J lost 7, with 15 bases in between. The CDR3 extends over 13 amino acids. The CDR3 region is CASSRDVYNEQYF. CDR3 DNA: TGTGCCAGCAGTCGGGACGTTTACAATGAGCAGTACTTC.

This clonotype has at least ten counts. This chain uses TRBV7-9 with TRBJ1-5; D perhaps matches TRBD1 (6 bases). V was shortened by 5 bases and J by 3 bases, with 11 bases between the two germline ends. The CDR3 has 14 amino acids. CDR1 is SEHNR and CDR2 is FQNEAQ in the germline V gene (reference sequence). The CDR3 DNA follows: TGTGCCAGCAGCCAGGGGACCAACAATCAGCCCCAGCATTTT. Translated, it gives CASSQGTNNQPQHF.

The chain couples TRBV2 to TRBJ1-1, with 7 bases that match TRBD1. The CDR3 totals 17 residues. Germline V CDR1 and CDR2: SNHLY, FYNNEI. V shed 6 bases, J shed 0 bases, and the junction held 13 bases outside the gene matches. The CDR3 region has the DNA TGTGCCAGCAGGAAGAGGGGACAGACCTACATGAACACTGAAGCTTTCTTT. As protein: CASRKRGQTYMNTEAFF.

This clonotype was detected ten times or more. The V call is TRBV10-3, the J call TRBJ1-2, with D possibly being TRBD1 (5 bases). Germline CDR1 is ENHRY and CDR2 is SYGVKD. V shed 0 bases and J shed 3 bases, with 11 bases lying between them. The CDR3 extends over 15 amino acids. For the CDR3, the DNA is TGTGCCATCAGTGAGTCGGGGGAAGACCACTATGGCTACACCTTC. The encoded protein is CAISESGEDHYGYTF.

This clonotype was picked up many times. The chain has TRBV10-3 and TRBJ2-1, with 10 bases fitting TRBD2. The germline gives CDR1 ENHRY, CDR2 SYGVKD. The CDR3 has 15 amino acids. V lost 3 bases and J lost 6; bases outside the gene matches: 5. CDR3 protein: CAISDKREGFNEQFF. The CDR3 region has the DNA TGTGCCATCAGTGATAAGCGGGAGGGATTCAATGAGCAGTTCTTC.

There are many counts of this clonotype. The CDR3 region is CASSPLTGTSGSTDTQYF. CDR3 in DNA: TGTGCCAGCAGTCCCCTCACCGGGACTAGCGGGAGCACAGATACGCAGTATTTT. V usage is TRBV6-1 and J usage is TRBJ2-3, with 12 bases lining up with TRBD2. The germline V gene has CDR1 MNHNS and CDR2 SASEGT. With V trimmed by 5 bases and J by 0 bases, 9 bases remained unmatched. The CDR3 length is 18 residues.

On this clonotype itself: A clone one base away is much larger, so this may be a read error. The chain employs TRBV11-2 and TRBJ2-1, with TRBD1 as a possible D gene (6 bases). Matching the DNA end better, TRBJ2-7 makes the J call doubtful. The CDR3 is 17 residues long. Germline V CDR1 and CDR2: SGHAT, FQNNGV. CDR3 in DNA: TGTGCCAGCAGCTCAGACTACAGAGACAGGAAAATCGACGAGCAGTACTTC. Its protein product is CASSSDYRDRKIDEQYF.

The chain uses TRBV19 and TRBJ1-2, with 7 nucleotides matching TRBD1. The CDR3 has 14 amino acids. Unmatched junction bases numbered 4, after V lost 6 bases and J lost 0 bases. Germline CDR1 and CDR2: LNHDA and SQIVND (reference sequence). Here the CDR3 DNA reads TGTGCCAGTAGCGGGACAGCCGCTAACTATGGCTACACCTTC. It is translated as CASSGTAANYGYTF. The whole variable domain, remainder taken from reference TRBV19 and TRBJ1-2, is DGGITQSPKYLFRKEGQNVTLSCEQNLNHDAMYWYRQDPGQGLRLIYYSQIVNDFQKGDIAEGYSVSREKKESFPLTVTSAQKNPTAFYLCASSGTAANYGYTFGSGTRLTVV.

The table lists this clonotype with many counts. The genes are TRBV27 and TRBJ2-2; D tentatively fits TRBD1 or TRBD2 (6 bases each). This CDR3 is 13 amino acids long. Germline-derived CDR1 and CDR2 are MNHEY and SMNVEV (reference sequence). V was shortened by 7 bases and J by 5 bases, with 11 bases between the two germline ends. Here the CDR3 reads CASNQGRTGELFF. The CDR3 bases are TGTGCCAGCAACCAGGGGAGGACCGGGGAGCTGTTTTTT.

V gene TRBV5-1 combines with J gene TRBJ1-1, with a tentative D call TRBD1 (5 bases). CDR3 length: 14 amino acids. The germline V gene encodes CDR1 SGHRS and CDR2 YFSETQ. Deletions cut 2 bases from V and 3 bases from J, with 11 bases between. The CDR3 here is CASSFPDTDTEAFF. In nucleotides, the CDR3 is TGCGCCAGCAGCTTCCCGGACACAGACACTGAAGCTTTCTTT.

In the case of this clonotype: A junction end diverges from the germline sequence, so it may reflect a read error. The chain employs TRBV20-1 and TRBJ2-1; no clear D. Germline V gene sequence: CDR1 DFQATT, CDR2 SNEGSKA (reference sequence). This CDR3 comprises 17 residues. Here the CDR3 reads CSAREADPRSSYNEQSF. CDR3 DNA sequence: TGCAGTGCTAGAGAGGCTGATCCACGGAGCTCCTACAATGAGCAGTCCTTC.

This clonotype turned up a few times. The chain has TRBV28 and TRBJ2-7; 9 positions agree with TRBD1. The CDR3 is 14 residues long. With 5 bases clipped from V and 7 bases from J, the junction kept 9 bases outside the gene matches. Per germline, CDR1 MDHEN and CDR2 SYDVKM. The CDR3 spells CASSRDRDYNEQYF. CDR3 bases: TGTGCCAGCAGTCGGGACAGGGACTACAATGAGCAGTACTTC.

This clonotype occurred many times. The chain joins TRBV7-8 to TRBJ2-7, with TRBD2 as a possible D gene (5 bases). V lost 5 bases to trimming and J lost 1 base, with 18 bases between them. This CDR3 comprises 16 residues. The germline V gene encodes CDR1 SGHVS and CDR2 FQNEAQ. The CDR3: CASSQSTSSISYEQYF. The CDR3, as DNA: TGTGCCAGCAGCCAGAGTACTAGTTCTATTTCCTACGAGCAGTACTTC.

Concerning this clonotype itself: It is likely a read error, because the conserved phenylalanine at the end of the CDR3 is missing. V usage is TRBV7-2 and J usage is TRBJ2-5; D remains ambiguous. The ends were cut back, 5 bases at V and 1 base at J, with 11 bases in the middle. The CDR3 is 14 residues long. Per germline, CDR1 SGHTA and CDR2 FQGNSA. The CDR3 protein is CASSLVGGQETQYV. In DNA form, the CDR3 reads TGTGCCAGCAGCCTCGTAGGCGGCCAAGAGACCCAGTACGTC.

The chain joins TRBV30 to TRBJ1-2; 10 nucleotides agree with TRBD1. The CDR3 runs to 13 residues. Germline trimming cut 3 bases from V and 6 bases from J; bases unmatched to any gene: 4. Germline CDR1 GTSNPN, CDR2 SVGIG (reference sequence). The DNA of the CDR3 is TGTGCCTGGAGCGCCGGGACAGGGGATGGCTACACCTTC. It yields the protein CAWSAGTGDGYTF.

Comments on this clonotype: This likely stems from a read error, as it lies one base from a far larger clone. The J gene is TRBJ2-7, the V gene TRBV11-2, with D perhaps assigned TRBD1 or TRBD2 (6 bases each). The DNA matches TRBJ2-3 better at its end, which makes the J call doubtful. Germline V CDR1 and CDR2: SGHAT, FQNNGV. This CDR3 has 15 residues. The CDR3 spells CASSLVSRGGDTQYF. The DNA of the CDR3 is TGTGCCAGCAGCTTAGTTAGCAGGGGAGGTGATACGCAGTATTTT.

This clonotype was observed a single time. A read error likely explains this, since a far larger clone differs by one base. The chain joins TRBV12-3 or TRBV12-4 to TRBJ2-5; TRBD2 matches at 12 bases. The J call is in doubt because the DNA end fits TRBJ2-1 better. The CDR3 runs to 14 residues. The CDR3 DNA reads as TGTGCCAGCAGTCGGACTAGCGGGATCGATAAGCAGTTCTTC. As protein: CASSRTSGIDKQFF.

With respect to this clonotype: A much larger clone sits a single nucleotide away, making a read error possible. This chain uses TRBV7-2 with TRBJ2-7; 7 bases line up with TRBD1. This CDR3 contains 14 residues. Germline assignment: CDR1 SGHTA and CDR2 FQGNSA. V lost 5 bases to trimming and J lost 2 bases; unmatched junction nucleotides: 6. The CDR3 nucleotides read TGTGCCAGCAGCACCGAGGGGGCTACCTACGAGCAGTACTTC. As protein: CASSTEGATYEQYF.

This clonotype was observed at least ten times. The chain is built from TRBV12-3 or TRBV12-4 and TRBJ1-5; D uncertain. Trimming removed 5 bases from V and 5 bases from J, with 13 bases in between. The CDR3 consists of 14 residues. The CDR3 sequence: CASSKPEGYQPQHF. The DNA of the CDR3 is TGTGCCAGCAGTAAGCCGGAAGGATATCAGCCCCAGCATTTT.

Only a few counts were recorded for this clonotype. The V gene is TRBV5-6, the J gene TRBJ1-4; perhaps TRBD1 as D (6 bases). There are 13 residues in the CDR3. Germline V gene sequence: CDR1 SGHDT, CDR2 YYEEEE. The germline V and J ends were trimmed by 4 bases and 9 bases, with 13 bases remaining between them. DNA of the CDR3: TGTGCCAGCAGCCCGGGGGACACTAAAAAACTGTTTTTT. Translation gives CASSPGDTKKLFF.

This clonotype was observed many times. V gene TRBV12-5 combines with J gene TRBJ1-2, with TRBD1 identical over 8 bases. Looked up from germline, CDR1 is LGHNT and CDR2 is FRNRAP. J lost 3 bases, V lost 6 bases, and 3 bases had no gene match. CDR3 length: 13 residues. The CDR3 loop is CASGQGAHYGYTF. The DNA of the CDR3 is TGTGCTAGTGGCCAGGGGGCGCACTATGGCTACACCTTC.

In this sample, this clonotype turned up a few times. CDR3 amino acids: CASSHPSRRGSKNIQYF. Written as DNA, the CDR3 is TGTGCCAGCAGTCACCCATCTCGACGAGGGAGCAAAAACATTCAGTACTTC. This chain joins TRBV12-3 or TRBV12-4 and TRBJ2-5; possibly TRBD2 for D (5 bases). Judging by the DNA end, TRBJ2-4 fits better; the J call may be wrong. This CDR3 is built from 17 residues.

This clonotype occurred many times. The J gene is TRBJ2-1, the V gene TRBV20-1; 8 positions agree with TRBD2. After removal of 5 bases from V and 7 bases from J, the junction contained 19 bases not matched to a gene. CDR1 DFQATT and CDR2 SNEGSKA come from the germline V gene (reference sequence). This CDR3 spans 17 amino acids. In nucleotides, the CDR3 is TGCAGTGCTTACTACGGACTAGCCCCACCCCGAGGGAATGAGCAGTTCTTC. Protein: CSAYYGLAPPRGNEQFF.

The table lists this clonotype with a few counts. The genes are TRBV6-4 and TRBJ2-6; weak D call: TRBD1 (7 bases). Trimming cost V 4 bases and J 2 bases, with 12 bases left between them. The CDR3 is 16 amino acids. In germline, CDR1 is MRHNA, CDR2 SNTAGT. CDR3 DNA: TGTGCCAGCAGTGGCGGGACAGCACCTGGGGCCAACGTCCTGACTTTC. This codes for CASSGGTAPGANVLTF.

This clonotype was seen at least ten times. The V call is TRBV12-3 or TRBV12-4, the J call TRBJ2-1, with 9 bases matching TRBD2. The length of the CDR3 is 14 residues. Trimming cost V 7 bases and J 5 bases; bases outside gene matches: 6. The CDR3 coding sequence is TGTGCCAGCATTACGCGGGGGGGAAACAATGAGCAGTTCTTC. It codes for CASITRGGNNEQFF.

About this clonotype itself: With a much larger clone just one base away, this may be a read error. V gene TRBV11-3 combines with J gene TRBJ2-1, with no clear D. This CDR3 has 11 residues. CDR1 and CDR2 from the germline V gene are SGHNT and YENEEA. Trimming took 5 bases from V and 7 from J, leaving 6 bases between them. The CDR3 DNA reads TGTGCCAGCAGCCATACGAATGAGCAGTTCTTC. Its translation is CASSHTNEQFF. The variable domain in full, completed from reference TRBV11-3 and TRBJ2-1, reads EAGVVQSPRYKIIEKKQPVAFWCNPISGHNTLYWYLQNLGQGPELLIRYENEEAVDDSQLPKDRFSAERLKGVDSTLKIQPAELGDSAVYLCASSHTNEQFFGPGTRLTVL.

This clonotype was seen many times. The chain links TRBV7-9 to TRBJ1-1; TRBD1 might be the D (6 bases). Trimming removed 7 bases from V and 3 bases from J, with 12 bases in between. CDR1 and CDR2 from the germline V gene are SEHNR and FQNEAQ (reference sequence). The CDR3 has 13 amino acids. This CDR3 reads CASNPQGDTEAFF. The DNA of the CDR3 is TGTGCCAGCAACCCACAGGGAGACACTGAAGCTTTCTTT.

This clonotype was counted ten times or more. This sequence may be a read error, since a much larger clone differs from it by one base. The rearrangement joins TRBV13 to TRBJ2-3; D gene unclear. Germline CDR1 PRHDT, CDR2 FYEKMQ (reference sequence). The ends were cut back, 4 bases at V and 4 bases at J, with 3 bases in the middle. This CDR3 spans 11 amino acids. DNA for the CDR3: TGTGCCAGCAGCTCCCCAGATACGCAGTATTTT. Translated, it gives CASSSPDTQYF.

The genes are TRBV4-1 and TRBJ2-7; 9 bases line up with TRBD1. The DNA end favors TRBJ2-1, so the J call may be wrong. Germline V gene lookup returns CDR1 MGHRA and CDR2 YSYEKL. The CDR3 is 18 residues long. This CDR3 is CASSQVAAGTGHSYEQFF. The CDR3 nucleotides read TGCGCCAGCAGCCAAGTCGCGGCCGGGACAGGGCATTCGTACGAGCAGTTCTTC.